One sample yielded the 32 T cell receptor beta chains listed below, sequenced in a study of T-cell reconstitution after alpha-beta-depleted transplantation in children. Unique molecular identifiers were used to barcode this TCRbeta library. TCRdb reprocessed the PCR reads with MiXCR, giving one entry per CDR3 protein. The sample lists 800,000 to 1,000,000 distinct CDR3 sequences, about 30% occurring once. The input for sequencing was PBMCs, mostly from graft donor cells, taken 360 days after TCRalphabeta/CD19-depleted stem cell transplant. The source is a boy younger than two who had a stem cell transplant for SCID, so the T cells may come from the graft donor.

This clonotype turned up a few times. The chain employs TRBV20-1 and TRBJ1-5; no clear D gene. The length of the CDR3 is 14 residues. V lost 0 bases and J lost 4, with 10 bases in between. Germline V lookup: CDR1 DFQATT, CDR2 SNEGSKA (reference sequence). CDR3 DNA: TGCAGTGCTAGAGATTTGGGTTTAAATCAGCCCCAGCATTTT. Amino acids: CSARDLGLNQPQHF.

The chain recombines TRBV6-5 with TRBJ2-3, with no clear D. The CDR3 covers 11 residues. Germline V gives CDR1 MNHEY, CDR2 SVGAGI. V lost 4 bases to trimming and J lost 9 bases, with 8 bases between them. The CDR3 is CASSSYRTQYF. The CDR3 DNA reads as TGTGCCAGCAGTTCCTATAGGACGCAGTATTTT.

CDR3 DNA sequence: TGCGCCAGCAGCTTGTCGACAGGGATCGCCAATGAAAAACTGTTTTTT. Translation gives CASSLSTGIANEKLFF. The V and J genes are TRBV5-1 and TRBJ1-4; 7 bases agree with TRBD1. Germline V lookup: CDR1 SGHRS, CDR2 YFSETQ. The CDR3 is made up of 16 amino acids. V trimming: 1 base; J trimming: 5 bases; junction bases outside the gene matches: 8.

Ten or more counts support this clonotype. The CDR3 DNA reads as TGTGCCAGCAGCTCTACCTCCACAGGGCACGAGCAGTACTTC. Translation: CASSSTSTGHEQYF. The chain carries TRBV7-9 and TRBJ2-7, with D possibly being TRBD1 (6 bases). V lost 4 bases and J lost 5, with 15 bases in between. The CDR3 has 14 amino acids. Germline CDR1 SEHNR, CDR2 FQNEAQ (reference sequence).

The genes are TRBV5-5 and TRBJ2-3; 8 bases align to TRBD2. Germline values: CDR1 SGHKS, CDR2 YYEKEE (reference sequence). The ends lost 0 bases at V and 3 bases at J; junction bases unmatched: 6. The CDR3 loop spans 16 amino acids. As DNA, the CDR3 is TGTGCCAGCAGCTTGGCCACTAGCGGAGGGACAGATACGCAGTATTTT. Translating it yields CASSLATSGGTDTQYF.

This clonotype was seen more than once but under ten times. V and J are TRBV5-1 and TRBJ2-3; 13 bases fit TRBD2. CDR3 length equals 16 residues. The ends lost 4 bases at V and 1 base at J; junction bases unmatched: 3. Germline-derived CDR1 and CDR2 are SGHRS and YFSETQ. The CDR3 nucleotides read TGCGCCAGCAGCACCGGACTAGCGGGGGGCACAGATACGCAGTATTTT. This codes for CASSTGLAGGTDTQYF.

The chain is built from TRBV6-1 and TRBJ1-4; the D gene is possibly TRBD1 (6 bases). The CDR3 runs 16 residues. Trimming left V 6 bases short and J 8 bases short, with 22 bases between. The V gene's germline CDR1 is MNHNS and CDR2 SASEGT. In DNA form, the CDR3 reads TGTGCCAGCAGCAACACAGGGAAGGGCCTTGGGGAAAAACTGTTTTTT. Its translation: CASSNTGKGLGEKLFF.

This chain links TRBV27 with TRBJ1-1; unclear D gene. V shed 3 bases and J shed 4 bases, with 9 bases lying between them. The CDR3 is 13 amino acids. CDR1 MNHEY and CDR2 SMNVEV come from the germline V gene (reference sequence). The CDR3 DNA sequence: TGTGCCAGCAGTTTGGCGGAGACCACTGAAGCTTTCTTT. Amino acids: CASSLAETTEAFF.

The chain links TRBV5-1 to TRBJ1-1, with a tentative D call TRBD1 (6 bases). The V end was cut by 1 base, the J end by 1 base, with 11 bases between. CDR1 and CDR2 (germline): SGHRS, YFSETQ. The CDR3 is 15 residues long. CDR3 nucleotides: TGCGCCAGCAGCTTGCAGCGGGGGGCGAACACTGAAGCTTTCTTT. It specifies CASSLQRGANTEAFF.

This chain joins TRBV20-1 and TRBJ2-2; D is unresolved. Trimming removed 3 bases from V and 2 bases from J, with 7 bases in between. This CDR3 contains 13 residues. Germline CDR1 DFQATT, CDR2 SNEGSKA (reference sequence). CDR3 nucleotide sequence: TGCAGTGCTAGTTTAGCTAACACCGGGGAGCTGTTTTTT. Protein sequence: CSASLANTGELFF.

The genes are TRBV3-1 and TRBJ1-1; a weak D match, TRBD1 (5 bases). The CDR3 runs to 14 residues. Trimming cost V 0 bases and J 5 bases, with 10 bases left between them. From germline, CDR1 is LGHDT and CDR2 YNNKEL (reference sequence). The chain's CDR3 is CASSQDFGGTEAFF. CDR3 bases: TGTGCCAGCAGCCAAGATTTTGGGGGTACTGAAGCTTTCTTT.

This sequence joins TRBV7-8 and TRBJ2-7, with D perhaps matching TRBD1 (5 bases). The CDR3 is 18 residues long. From germline, CDR1 is SGHVS and CDR2 FQNEAQ. Trimming stripped 10 bases from V and 3 bases from J, with 31 bases between. CDR3 sequence: CATSSLFWQGLSYYEQYF. Written as DNA, the CDR3 is TGTGCCACGAGCAGCTTGTTCTGGCAGGGCCTTAGTTACTACGAGCAGTACTTC.

This clonotype was counted once. This CDR3 is CASSLAVTGGTEAFF. CDR3 bases: TGTGCCAGCAGTTTAGCCGTTACAGGGGGCACTGAAGCTTTCTTT. V gene TRBV27 combines with J gene TRBJ1-1, with 8 bases matching TRBD1. Germline trimming cut 2 bases from V and 4 bases from J; bases unmatched to any gene: 6. This CDR3 contains 15 residues. Germline loops: CDR1 MNHEY, CDR2 SMNVEV (reference sequence).

This clonotype has more than one count but fewer than ten. The rearrangement links TRBV30 to TRBJ2-7; no definite D call. Germline V lookup: CDR1 GTSNPN, CDR2 SVGIG (reference sequence). The CDR3 runs 11 residues. Trimming removed 0 bases at V and 6 bases at J, with 6 bases between. CDR3 loop: CAWSVNPEQYF. The CDR3 DNA is TGTGCCTGGAGTGTGAATCCCGAGCAGTACTTC.

The DNA of the CDR3 is TGCAGTGCGAGTGGGTGGACAGGGGTAGCCAAAAACATTCAGTACTTC. Translating it yields CSASGWTGVAKNIQYF. The genes are TRBV20-1 and TRBJ2-4, with 9 bases aligning to TRBD1. Germline V gives CDR1 DFQATT, CDR2 SNEGSKA (reference sequence). This CDR3 is built from 16 residues. Losses at the gene ends were 6 bases for V and 0 bases for J; bases not matched to a gene: 9.

The J gene is TRBJ2-7, the V gene TRBV30, with 7 positions matching TRBD1. The CDR3 covers 14 residues. V shed 2 bases, J shed 6 bases, and the junction held 10 bases outside the gene matches. CDR1 and CDR2 (germline): GTSNPN, SVGIG (reference sequence). CDR3 nucleotides: TGTGCCTGGAGTAGGGGGCGACTGGAATCCGAGCAGTACTTC. Protein product: CAWSRGRLESEQYF.

The chain couples TRBV27 to TRBJ2-7; D ambiguous. V was pared by 2 bases and J by 6 bases, with 14 bases between. This CDR3 is 14 amino acids long. CDR1 is MNHEY and CDR2 is SMNVEV in the germline V gene (reference sequence). CDR3 DNA sequence: TGTGCCAGCAGTTTAACTGACTTGGTCGGCGAGCAGTACTTC. It is translated as CASSLTDLVGEQYF.

The chain couples TRBV4-1 to TRBJ2-1, with 7 bases matching TRBD2. In germline, CDR1 is MGHRA, CDR2 YSYEKL. This CDR3 is 15 amino acids long. Trimming cost V 5 bases and J 3 bases; bases outside gene matches: 7. The CDR3 DNA follows: TGCGCCAGCAGCTTGGGGGGGACCCTCTACAATGAGCAGTTCTTC. Translation gives CASSLGGTLYNEQFF.

The sample holds a few counts of this clonotype. The genes are TRBV5-6 and TRBJ2-1; D uncertain. From germline, CDR1 is SGHDT and CDR2 YYEEEE. Trimming took 0 bases from V and 2 from J, leaving 15 bases between them. The CDR3 is 17 residues long. The chain's CDR3 is CASSLASGLPPYNEQFF. In nucleotides, the CDR3 is TGTGCCAGCAGCTTGGCCTCTGGCTTACCCCCCTACAATGAGCAGTTCTTC.

This chain links TRBV6-2 or TRBV6-3 with TRBJ2-3; 9 bases are a match to TRBD1. Per the germline V gene, CDR1 is MNHEY and CDR2 is SVGEGT. This CDR3 is 16 amino acids long. Unmatched junction bases numbered 11, after V lost 8 bases and J lost 2 bases. The CDR3 is CASGVVRDRDTDTQYF. CDR3 nucleotide sequence: TGTGCCAGCGGTGTAGTCCGGGACAGGGACACAGATACGCAGTATTTT.

The chain is built from TRBV18 and TRBJ1-1; D is unclear. V lost 4 bases and J lost 5, with 14 bases in between. This CDR3 is 14 amino acids long. Germline CDR1 reads KGHSH; CDR2 reads LQKENI. The CDR3 protein is CASSRASQSTEAFF. In DNA, the CDR3 is TGTGCCAGCTCACGGGCCAGCCAAAGTACTGAAGCTTTCTTT. The full variable domain, with the rest looked up from reference TRBV18 and TRBJ1-1, is NAGVMQNPRHLVRRRGQEARLRCSPMKGHSHVYWYRQLPEEGLKFMVYLQKENIIDESGMPKERFSAEFPKEGPSILRIQQVVRGDSAAYFCASSRASQSTEAFFGQGTRLTVV.

This clonotype was seen a handful of times. The chain employs TRBV29-1 and TRBJ2-7; tentative D call: TRBD1 (6 bases). With 7 bases removed from V and 2 bases from J, the gap between germline ends came to 15 bases. Looked up from germline, CDR1 is SQVTM and CDR2 is ANQGSEA. The CDR3 has 13 amino acids. CDR3 loop: CSGKGVRAYEQYF. The CDR3 DNA follows: TGCAGCGGCAAGGGGGTTCGTGCCTACGAGCAGTACTTC.

This clonotype was found a few times. This chain joins TRBV5-1 and TRBJ2-5; D gene ambiguous. CDR3 size: 13 residues. Germline CDR1 is SGHRS and CDR2 is YFSETQ. V shed 4 bases and J shed 4 bases, with 11 bases lying between them. The CDR3 coding sequence is TGCGCCAGCAGCGTGGACGCAGCAGAGACCCAGTACTTC. Translation: CASSVDAAETQYF.

V and J are TRBV27 and TRBJ1-5; D is unresolved. Trimming removed 2 bases from V and 9 bases from J, with 14 bases in between. The CDR3 has 14 residues. Germline V gives CDR1 MNHEY, CDR2 SMNVEV (reference sequence). CDR3 nucleotide sequence: TGTGCCAGCAGTTTAGAGCGGGGAATGGGGCCCCAGCATTTT. Amino acids: CASSLERGMGPQHF.

This clonotype was detected only a few times. The CDR3 DNA is TGTGCCACCAGCAGAGACAGGGACTCTTCAGAGACCCAGTACTTC. It translates to CATSRDRDSSETQYF. This chain uses TRBV15 with TRBJ2-5, with D possibly TRBD2 on 6 matching bases. The CDR3 covers 15 residues. The germline V gene has CDR1 LNHNV and CDR2 YYDKDF (reference sequence). V was pared by 0 bases and J by 4 bases, with 12 bases between.

This clonotype was seen repeatedly, ten times or more. V and J are TRBV7-6 and TRBJ2-3, with D perhaps matching TRBD2 (7 bases). This CDR3 spans 15 amino acids. Trimming removed 1 base at V and 3 bases at J, with 11 bases between. The germline CDR1 and CDR2 sequences are SGHVS and FNYEAQ. The CDR3 nucleotides read TGTGCCAGCAGCTTAGGGGGGGGGACAACAGATACGCAGTATTTT. Encoded protein: CASSLGGGTTDTQYF.

The chain employs TRBV5-1 and TRBJ2-5, with D possibly TRBD2 on 6 matching bases. The CDR3 sequence is 14 residues long. The V and J ends lost 0 bases and 5 bases respectively, with 11 bases between them. In germline, CDR1 is SGHRS, CDR2 YFSETQ. CDR3 protein: CASSLDLARETQYF. CDR3 DNA: TGCGCCAGCAGCTTGGATCTAGCGAGGGAGACCCAGTACTTC.

A single count supports this clonotype. V is TRBV3-1 and J is TRBJ2-1; 10 bases agree with TRBD2. CDR1 LGHDT and CDR2 YNNKEL come from the germline V gene (reference sequence). The CDR3 contains 17 residues. Germline trimming cut 0 bases from V and 5 bases from J; bases unmatched to any gene: 7. The CDR3 DNA is TGTGCCAGCAGCCAAGATGATGGGACTAGCGTTAACAATGAGCAGTTCTTC. Protein: CASSQDDGTSVNNEQFF.

The gene calls are TRBV5-1 and TRBJ2-7; 7 bases line up with TRBD2. Germline CDR1 and CDR2: SGHRS and YFSETQ. CDR3 length: 16 amino acids. V lost 0 bases to trimming and J lost 5 bases; unmatched junction nucleotides: 11. Here the CDR3 reads CASSLALRAGPHEQYF. CDR3 nucleotides: TGCGCCAGCAGCTTGGCCCTTAGAGCGGGGCCCCACGAGCAGTACTTC.

This clonotype appeared many times. The chain combines TRBV12-3 or TRBV12-4 with TRBJ2-3, with TRBD1 matching over 9 bases. V was clipped by 5 bases and J by 0 bases; unmatched bases: 6. The CDR3 has 16 residues. CDR3 protein: CASSPTGGPSTDTQYF. The CDR3 coding sequence is TGTGCCAGCAGTCCTACAGGGGGCCCTAGCACAGATACGCAGTATTTT.

The J gene is TRBJ1-2, the V gene TRBV29-1, with D possibly matching TRBD1 (6 bases). The CDR3 covers 17 residues. The germline V and J ends were trimmed by 5 bases and 4 bases, with 26 bases remaining between them. Per germline, CDR1 SQVTM and CDR2 ANQGSEA. CDR3 in DNA: TGCAGCGTTCCCTACCCCTTAACAGGGCCCTGGGGCTATGGCTACACCTTC. Encoded protein: CSVPYPLTGPWGYGYTF.

This clonotype came up a few times. The gene calls are TRBV12-3 or TRBV12-4 and TRBJ1-5; 9 nucleotides match TRBD1. V gave up 4 bases and J gave up 2 bases; unmatched junction bases: 12. The CDR3 runs 18 residues. The DNA for the CDR3 is TGTGCCAGCAGTTCCCGGGACAGGGCCCTTCTTCGCAATCAGCCCCAGCATTTT. Translated: CASSSRDRALLRNQPQHF.